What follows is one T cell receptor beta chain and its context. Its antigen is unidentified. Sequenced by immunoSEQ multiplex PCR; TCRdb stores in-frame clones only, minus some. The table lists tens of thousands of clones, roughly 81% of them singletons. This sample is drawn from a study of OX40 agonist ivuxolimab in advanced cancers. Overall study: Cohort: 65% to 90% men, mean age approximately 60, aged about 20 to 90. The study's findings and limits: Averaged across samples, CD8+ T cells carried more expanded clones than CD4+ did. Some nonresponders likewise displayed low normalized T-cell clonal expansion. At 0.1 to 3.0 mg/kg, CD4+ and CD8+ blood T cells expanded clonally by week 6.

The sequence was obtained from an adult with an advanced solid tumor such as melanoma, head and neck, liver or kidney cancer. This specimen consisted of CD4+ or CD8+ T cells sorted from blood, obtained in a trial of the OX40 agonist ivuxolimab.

CDR3 in amino acids: CASSQLAGANTGELFF. In DNA form, the CDR3 reads TGCGCCAGCAGCCAATTGGCGGGTGCGAACACCGGGGAGCTGTTTTTT. This chain connects TRBV4-3 to TRBJ2-2; D may be TRBD2 (5 bases). Germline V gene lookup returns CDR1 LGHNA and CDR2 YSLEER. This CDR3 contains 16 residues. V was pared by 2 bases and J by 0 bases, with 10 bases between.